These T cell receptor beta chains were read from a single sample in a study of blood T cell repertoires in COVID-19. Measured with immunoSEQ multiplex PCR; TCRdb has only the in-frame clones, and not every one. The sample holds some 330,000 clones, around nine tenths seen once. Sequenced input: PBMCs or T cells enriched from blood (not recorded which). The receptors here all came from a man aged 30 to 39 who had recovered from COVID-19. Each CDR3 is given with its conserved first and last residue. Each record gives: D gene, clone size, V gene, J gene, CDR3 DNA, CDR3 protein. D genes are given only for firm matches. The size entry is marked missing in some rows and otherwise reads once, few, many or a size class.

d_call: .; clone_size: .; v_call: TRBV29-1; j_call: TRBJ2-2; cdr3_nt: TGCAGCGTTGAAGGGTGCAGGGGCTTCACCGGGGAGCTGTTTTTT; cdr3_aa: CSVEGCRGFTGELFF
d_call: TRBD2; clone_size: .; v_call: TRBV5-1; j_call: TRBJ2-7; cdr3_nt: TGCGCCAGCAGCTTGTGGGCAACTAGCGCCGAGCAGTACTTC; cdr3_aa: CASSLWATSAEQYF
d_call: TRBD1; clone_size: .; v_call: TRBV7-2; j_call: TRBJ2-3; cdr3_nt: TGTGCCAGCAGTTCTAGGGACAGGGGATTCACAGATACGCAGTATTTT; cdr3_aa: CASSSRDRGFTDTQYF
d_call: TRBD2; clone_size: once; v_call: TRBV2; j_call: TRBJ2-3; cdr3_nt: TGTGCCAGCAGTGAGCTGACTAGCGGGGGGAGCACAGATACGCAGTATTTT; cdr3_aa: CASSELTSGGSTDTQYF
d_call: TRBD1; clone_size: .; v_call: TRBV10-3; j_call: TRBJ1-4; cdr3_nt: TGTGCCATCAGGGACAGGGGTACTAATGAAAAACTGTTTTTT; cdr3_aa: CAIRDRGTNEKLFF
d_call: .; clone_size: .; v_call: TRBV11-2; j_call: TRBJ2-5; cdr3_nt: TGTGCCAGCAGAAATACAGGGGGGGAAGAGACCCAGTACTTC; cdr3_aa: CASRNTGGEETQYF
d_call: TRBD2; clone_size: .; v_call: TRBV11-3; j_call: TRBJ2-1; cdr3_nt: TGTGCCAGCAGCCCACGACTAGCGGGGGGTGATGAGCAGTTCTTC; cdr3_aa: CASSPRLAGGDEQFF
d_call: .; clone_size: .; v_call: TRBV10-3; j_call: TRBJ1-1; cdr3_nt: TGTGCCATCAGTTTCGTTCCTGAAGCTTTCTTT; cdr3_aa: CAISFVPEAFF
d_call: TRBD2; clone_size: .; v_call: TRBV7-3; j_call: TRBJ2-5; cdr3_nt: TGTGCCAGCAGCTATAGCGGGGGCAATCCCCCAGAGACCCAGTACTTC; cdr3_aa: CASSYSGGNPPETQYF
d_call: .; clone_size: .; v_call: TRBV30; j_call: TRBJ1-5; cdr3_nt: TGTGCCTGGAGTGTAGACTTTTCCGAACAGCCCCAGCATTTT; cdr3_aa: CAWSVDFSEQPQHF
d_call: .; clone_size: .; v_call: TRBV18; j_call: TRBJ2-7; cdr3_nt: TGTGCCAGCTCATCCACAGGGTGGCAGAAGGGAGAGCAGTACTTC; cdr3_aa: CASSSTGWQKGEQYF
d_call: TRBD1; clone_size: once; v_call: TRBV5-6; j_call: TRBJ2-3; cdr3_nt: TGTGCCAGCGGCCAGGGGGCAGGTGCAGATACGCAGTATTTT; cdr3_aa: CASGQGAGADTQYF
d_call: TRBD2; clone_size: .; v_call: TRBV5-1; j_call: TRBJ2-7; cdr3_nt: TGCGCCAGCAGCTTGGGAGCGGGGGGTACCGGCGAGCAGTACTTC; cdr3_aa: CASSLGAGGTGEQYF
d_call: .; clone_size: .; v_call: TRBV5-1; j_call: TRBJ1-4; cdr3_nt: TGCGCCAGCAGCTTGTGGCAGGGGCTTGCAACTAATGAAAAACTGTTTTTT; cdr3_aa: CASSLWQGLATNEKLFF
d_call: TRBD1; clone_size: .; v_call: TRBV5-1; j_call: TRBJ2-6; cdr3_nt: TGCGCCAGCAGCCCAGGACAGGGCCAGAATGCTGGGGCCAACGTCCTGACTTTC; cdr3_aa: CASSPGQGQNAGANVLTF
d_call: .; clone_size: .; v_call: TRBV11-2; j_call: TRBJ1-2; cdr3_nt: TGTGCCAGCAGCTTGTCGGGGATGACCTATGGCTACACCTTC; cdr3_aa: CASSLSGMTYGYTF
d_call: TRBD2; clone_size: .; v_call: TRBV9; j_call: TRBJ2-1; cdr3_nt: TGTGCCAGCAGCGTCCTCAGCGGGGGGAACTCCTACAATGAGCAGTTCTTC; cdr3_aa: CASSVLSGGNSYNEQFF
d_call: .; clone_size: .; v_call: TRBV25-1; j_call: TRBJ1-1; cdr3_nt: TGTGCCAGCAGTGAAACTGGGAGGGACACTGAAGCTTTCTTT; cdr3_aa: CASSETGRDTEAFF
d_call: .; clone_size: .; v_call: TRBV7-9; j_call: TRBJ2-6; cdr3_nt: TGTGCCAGCAGCTTGGGTCCCGACCGGGTGGCCAACGTCCTGACTTTC; cdr3_aa: CASSLGPDRVANVLTF
d_call: .; clone_size: .; v_call: TRBV19; j_call: TRBJ1-4; cdr3_nt: TGTGCCAGTAGTAGTCAGGAAGGTGAAAAACTGTTTTTT; cdr3_aa: CASSSQEGEKLFF
d_call: TRBD1; clone_size: once; v_call: TRBV2; j_call: TRBJ1-1; cdr3_nt: TGTGCCAGCAGTCTAAGGGGGCTGGGTACTGAAGCTTTCTTT; cdr3_aa: CASSLRGLGTEAFF
d_call: .; clone_size: .; v_call: TRBV12-3/TRBV12-4; j_call: TRBJ2-5; cdr3_nt: TGTGCCAGCAGTTTGTCGGAGGAGACCCAGTACTTC; cdr3_aa: CASSLSEETQYF
d_call: TRBD1; clone_size: .; v_call: TRBV19; j_call: TRBJ1-5; cdr3_nt: TGTGCCAGTAGTCTTCCTCCGGGACAGGGAGAACAGCCCCAGCATTTT; cdr3_aa: CASSLPPGQGEQPQHF
d_call: .; clone_size: few; v_call: TRBV5-1; j_call: TRBJ2-6; cdr3_nt: TGCGCCAGCAGCGTAGAGCTCTCTGGGGCCAACGTCCTGACTTTC; cdr3_aa: CASSVELSGANVLTF
d_call: .; clone_size: .; v_call: TRBV7-8; j_call: TRBJ2-7; cdr3_nt: TGTGCCAGCACCACGGGAGGGGGCAGGACCTCTCCTAACGAGCAGTACTTC; cdr3_aa: CASTTGGGRTSPNEQYF
d_call: .; clone_size: .; v_call: TRBV3-1/TRBV3-2; j_call: TRBJ1-6; cdr3_nt: TGTGCCAGCAGCCCCCTCTTTACCAGGGTGGGGGGACCCCTCCACTTT; cdr3_aa: CASSPLFTRVGGPLHF